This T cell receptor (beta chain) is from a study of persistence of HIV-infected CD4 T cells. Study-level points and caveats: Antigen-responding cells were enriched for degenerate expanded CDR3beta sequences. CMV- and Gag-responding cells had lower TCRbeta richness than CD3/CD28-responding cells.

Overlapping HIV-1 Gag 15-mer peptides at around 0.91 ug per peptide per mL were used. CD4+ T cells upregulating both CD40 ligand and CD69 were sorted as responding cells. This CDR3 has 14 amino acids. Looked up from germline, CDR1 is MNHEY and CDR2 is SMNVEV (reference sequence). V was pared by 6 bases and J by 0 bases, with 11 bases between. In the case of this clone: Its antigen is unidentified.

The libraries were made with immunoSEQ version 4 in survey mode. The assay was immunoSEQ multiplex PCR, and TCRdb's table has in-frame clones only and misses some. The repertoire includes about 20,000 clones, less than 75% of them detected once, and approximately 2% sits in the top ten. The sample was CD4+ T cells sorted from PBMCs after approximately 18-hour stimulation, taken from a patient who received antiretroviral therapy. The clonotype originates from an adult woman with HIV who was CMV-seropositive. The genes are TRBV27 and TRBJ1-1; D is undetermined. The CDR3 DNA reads TGTGCCAGCAGGCCCCCCCGCGTGAACACTGAAGCTTTCTTT. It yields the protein CASRPPRVNTEAFF.